The 21 T cell receptor beta chains below all came from one sample that was sequenced in a study of cytomegalovirus exposure and HLA in healthy donors. The PCR was carried out with 60 Vbeta primers and 13 Jbeta primers. Clones were sequenced by immunoSEQ multiplex PCR, and TCRdb holds only the in-frame ones, with some missing. The sample includes 90,000 to 130,000 clones, about 70% of them seen just once. The specimen was PBMCs. The source of these receptors is a man aged 30-40 years in good health and CMV-seropositive.

The V gene is TRBV5-4, the J gene TRBJ1-3, with D unresolved. The V end was cut by 0 bases, the J end by 0 bases, with 7 bases between. The CDR3 spans 15 residues. Per the germline V gene, CDR1 is SGHNT and CDR2 is YYREEE (reference sequence). The CDR3 here is CASSLATASGNTIYF. Here the CDR3 DNA reads TGTGCCAGCAGCTTGGCAACAGCCTCTGGAAACACCATATATTTT. The full variable domain, in which reference TRBV5-4 and TRBJ1-3 provide the parts outside the CDR3, is ETGVTQSPTHLIKTRGQQVTLRCSSQSGHNTVSWYQQALGQGPQFIFQYYREEENGRGNFPPRFSGLQFPNYSSELNVNALELDDSALYLCASSLATASGNTIYFGEGSWLTVV.

The rearrangement links TRBV9 to TRBJ2-7, with 9 nucleotides matching TRBD2. Germline CDR1 is SGDLS and CDR2 is YYNGEE. Trimming cost V 2 bases and J 4 bases; bases outside gene matches: 4. The CDR3 sequence is 14 residues long. CDR3 in DNA: TGTGCCAGCAGCGTGGGCGCGGGAGGGTACGAGCAGTACGTC. It codes for CASSVGAGGYEQYV.

The chain carries TRBV1 and TRBJ1-5; the tabulated D call, TRBD1, remains unverified against the DNA. TRBV1 is assigned pseudogene status. The CDR3 is 19 residues long. The CDR3 here is CTSSQLALDSQGDHQPQHF. CDR3 coding DNA: TGCACCAGCAGCCAACTTGCCCTAGACAGTCAGGGGGACCATCAGCCCCAGCATTTT.

This clone has only a few counts. This sequence joins TRBV7-9 and TRBJ1-2, with D possibly matching TRBD1 (6 bases). The CDR3 totals 18 residues. Trimming left V 3 bases short and J 4 bases short, with 24 bases between. CDR1 and CDR2 from the germline V gene are SEHNR and FQNEAQ (reference sequence). CDR3 coding DNA: TGTGCCAGCAGCTTGGGCAGGGGCCGCGGACTGAATTTCTATGGCTACACCTTC. Protein product: CASSLGRGRGLNFYGYTF.

J is TRBJ1-5 and V is TRBV6-5, with a possible D match to TRBD1 (6 bases). Deletions cut 11 bases from V and 6 bases from J, with 20 bases between. This CDR3 comprises 14 residues. Germline CDR1 reads MNHEY; CDR2 reads SVGAGI. The CDR3, as DNA: TGTGCCTCATCGAGGGGGGGACGAGGTCAGCCCCAGCATTTT. It codes for CASSRGGRGQPQHF.

This clone turned up a few times. The chain is built from TRBV10-3 and TRBJ1-2; 8 bases align to TRBD1. The CDR3 runs to 17 residues. V trimming: 2 bases; J trimming: 0 bases; junction bases outside the gene matches: 8. Looked up from germline, CDR1 is ENHRY and CDR2 is SYGVKD. This CDR3 is CAISEGPWTGSNYGYTF. The CDR3 nucleotides read TGTGCCATCAGTGAGGGCCCATGGACAGGGTCTAACTATGGCTACACCTTC.

The V call is TRBV21-1, the J call TRBJ2-7; the D call of TRBD1 is as the table states it, not checked on the DNA. TRBV21-1 is labeled a pseudogene. The CDR3 has 21 amino acids. CDR3 sequence: CASSKAKPTGTGGRWYYEQYV. The CDR3, as DNA: TGTGCCAGCAGCAAAGCAAAACCTACCGGGACAGGGGGGCGGTGGTACTACGAGCAGTACGTC.

This clone appeared once. The chain links TRBV30 to TRBJ2-6; D gene unclear. Germline V gene data show CDR1 as GTSNPN and CDR2 as SVGIG (reference sequence). This CDR3 has 14 residues. V was trimmed by 2 bases and J by 0 bases, leaving 5 bases between them. As DNA, the CDR3 is TGTGCCTGGAGTTTACACTCTGGGGCCAACGTCCTGACTTTC. Amino acids: CAWSLHSGANVLTF.

The gene calls are TRBV7-8 and TRBJ1-2, with 11 bases matching TRBD1. The CDR3 totals 20 residues. V was pared by 3 bases and J by 0 bases, with 15 bases of the junction left unmatched. CDR1 is SGHVS, CDR2 FQNEAQ, per germline. The CDR3 loop reads CASSFLGRGQGVRANYGYTF. In DNA, the CDR3 is TGTGCCAGCAGCTTCCTCGGCCGGGGACAGGGGGTCCGAGCTAACTATGGCTACACCTTC.

The gene calls are TRBV9 and TRBJ1-2, with 7 bases that match TRBD1. The CDR3 has 16 residues. V lost 3 bases and J lost 2; bases outside the gene matches: 10. CDR1 is SGDLS and CDR2 is YYNGEE in the germline V gene. As DNA, the CDR3 is TGTGCCAGCAGCGCCGCGACAGGGTGGGCCAACTATGGCTACACCTTC. This encodes CASSAATGWANYGYTF.

This clone was found a few times. This rearrangement joins TRBV5-1 to TRBJ2-7; 9 positions match TRBD1. After removal of 3 bases from V and 7 bases from J, the junction contained 5 bases not matched to a gene. The CDR3 length is 13 residues. Germline V lookup: CDR1 SGHRS, CDR2 YFSETQ. The CDR3 DNA is TGCGCCAGCAGCTCCGGGACAGGGATTGAGCAGTACTTC. Protein product: CASSSGTGIEQYF.

The gene calls are TRBV29-1 and TRBJ1-2; D remains unclear. V was trimmed by 1 base and J by 5 bases, leaving 8 bases between them. CDR3 length equals 12 residues. CDR1 SQVTM and CDR2 ANQGSEA come from the germline V gene. The CDR3 sequence: CSVEGNGYGYTF. In nucleotides, the CDR3 is TGCAGCGTTGAAGGAAACGGGTATGGCTACACCTTC. Together with reference TRBV29-1 and TRBJ1-2, the CDR3 gives the full variable domain: SAVISQKPSRDICQRGTSLTIQCQVDSQVTMMFWYRQQPGQSLTLIATANQGSEATYESGFVIDKFPISRPNLTFSTLTVSNMSPEDSSIYLCSVEGNGYGYTFGSGTRLTVV.

CDR3 residues: CASSPGTANQPQHF. The DNA for the CDR3 is TGCGCCAGCAGCCCCGGGACAGCTAATCAGCCCCAGCATTTT. The gene calls are TRBV5-1 and TRBJ1-5; 7 bases align to TRBD1. The germline CDR1 and CDR2 sequences are SGHRS and YFSETQ. V lost 4 bases, J lost 4 bases, and 5 bases stayed unmatched. This CDR3 has 14 amino acids.

This clone has only one observation. The V call is TRBV27, the J call TRBJ1-1; 9 bases are shared with TRBD1. The germline V gene encodes CDR1 MNHEY and CDR2 SMNVEV (reference sequence). This CDR3 is built from 16 residues. Trimming removed 7 bases from V and 1 base from J; junction bases left unmatched: 10. The CDR3 DNA sequence: TGTGCCAGCATTCGGGACAGGGTTTCCCCGAACACTGAAGCTTTCTTT. It yields the protein CASIRDRVSPNTEAFF.

The chain recombines TRBV6-5 with TRBJ1-1; perhaps TRBD1 as D (5 bases). The germline V gene has CDR1 MNHEY and CDR2 SVGAGI. V lost 0 bases to trimming and J lost 5 bases, with 13 bases between them. This CDR3 is 15 amino acids long. The CDR3, as DNA: TGTGCCAGCAGTTACTCCATGCAGGGTTGGACTGAAGCTTTCTTT. Translation gives CASSYSMQGWTEAFF.

The table lists this clone with a count of one. One end of the junction does not line up with germline, which may come from a read error. J is TRBJ2-3 and V is TRBV7-7; 9 nucleotides align to TRBD2. The CDR3 totals 15 residues. Germline V gene lookup returns CDR1 SSHAT and CDR2 FNYEAQ (reference sequence). CDR3 sequence reads: CASSRTLAGADTQYF. The CDR3 bases are TGTGCTAGCAGCCGGACACTAGCGGGCGCAGATACGCAGTATTTT. Filled out from reference TRBV7-7 and TRBJ2-3, the complete variable domain reads GAGVSQSPRYKVTKRGQDVTLRCDPISSHATLYWYQQALGQGPEFLTYFNYEAQPDKSGLPSDRFSAERPEGSISTLTIQRTEQRDSAMYRCASSRTLAGADTQYFGPGTRLTVL.

This clone appeared a few times. The CDR3 DNA sequence: TGCGCCAGCAGCGAAGGACAGGGTAGCTACAATGAGCAGTTCTTC. This translates into CASSEGQGSYNEQFF. The chain carries TRBV4-1 and TRBJ2-1; the match to TRBD1 covers 8 bases. The germline V gene encodes CDR1 MGHRA and CDR2 YSYEKL. The CDR3 is made up of 15 amino acids. Trimming took 5 bases from V and 3 from J; bases not matched to a gene: 6.

The chain couples TRBV28 to TRBJ2-7; D call uncertain. CDR1 and CDR2 from the germline V gene are MDHEN and SYDVKM. The CDR3 loop spans 13 amino acids. The V end was cut by 3 bases, the J end by 7 bases, with 13 bases between. Here the CDR3 reads CASSFVPQGEQYV. The CDR3 DNA is TGTGCCAGCAGTTTTGTCCCCCAAGGAGAGCAGTACGTC.

A few counts support this clone. The chain employs TRBV10-2 and TRBJ1-6, with no clear D. The V gene's germline CDR1 is WSHSY and CDR2 SAAADI. This CDR3 region has 14 residues. V lost 9 bases, J lost 6 bases, and 15 bases lay in between. The CDR3 DNA reads TGCGCCAGTTCTCAAGGACTCATTAATTCACCCCTCCACTTT. It codes for CASSQGLINSPLHF.

This clone was recorded a few times. The rearrangement joins TRBV7-2 to TRBJ2-5, with D possibly being TRBD1 (5 bases). CDR3 size: 15 residues. Per germline, CDR1 SGHTA and CDR2 FQGNSA. The V end was cut by 5 bases, the J end by 2 bases, with 15 bases between. The CDR3 nucleotides read TGTGCCAGCAGCCTTTGGGGTAGGGGACAAGAGACCCAGTACTTC. Translating it yields CASSLWGRGQETQYF.

This clone has a handful of counts. The chain couples TRBV30 to TRBJ2-7; the D gene is possibly TRBD2 (7 bases). Per germline, CDR1 GTSNPN and CDR2 SVGIG (reference sequence). The CDR3 covers 13 residues. Trimming pared 0 bases from V and 7 bases from J, leaving 13 bases between. As DNA, the CDR3 is TGTGCCTGGAGTGTACAGGGAGGGGGTGAGCAGTACGTC. As protein: CAWSVQGGGEQYV.